The clone carrying this T cell receptor (beta chain) has just a few counts. Its antigen is as yet unknown. For the second PCR, which ran for about 6 to 11 cycles, a sample-barcoded 5' primer and a J-beta primer mix were used. Template switching added a 12-random-nucleotide identifier to every cDNA molecule. TCRdb reprocessed the 5' RACE reads via MiXCR and lists one record per CDR3 protein. The repertoire has approximately 1.5 million distinct CDR3 sequences, 30% to 35% of them found once; the top ten carry around 10%. Around 10 milliliters of peripheral blood were drawn from each donor. Samples each yielded at least 5 micrograms of total RNA. The data stem from a study of blood T cells in healthy people across ages. General study findings and limits: Calculation of diversity from one million T cells yielded estimates considered to be underestimates.

This CDR3 is 17 amino acids long. Trimming removed 0 bases from V and 0 bases from J, with 12 bases in between. CDR1 and CDR2 (germline): MGHRA, YSYEKL. The chain recombines TRBV4-1 with TRBJ2-1; D could derive from TRBD1 or TRBD2 (5 bases each). What was sequenced was blood. This TCR came from a woman younger than 45 in good health. Written as DNA, the CDR3 is TGCGCCAGCAGCCAAGATCCGGGACCCAGCTCCTACAATGAGCAGTTCTTC. Its translation: CASSQDPGPSSYNEQFF.